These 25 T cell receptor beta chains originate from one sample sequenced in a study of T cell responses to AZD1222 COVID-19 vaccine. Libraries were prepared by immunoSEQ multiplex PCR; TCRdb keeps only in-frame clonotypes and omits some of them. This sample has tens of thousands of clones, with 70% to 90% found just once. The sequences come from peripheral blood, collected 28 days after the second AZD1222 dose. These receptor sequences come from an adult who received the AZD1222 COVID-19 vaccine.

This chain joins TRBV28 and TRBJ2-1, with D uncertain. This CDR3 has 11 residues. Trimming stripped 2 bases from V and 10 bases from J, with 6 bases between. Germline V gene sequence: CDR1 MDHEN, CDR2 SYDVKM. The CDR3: CASSLLREQFF. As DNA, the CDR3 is TGTGCCAGCAGTTTACTCAGGGAGCAGTTCTTC.

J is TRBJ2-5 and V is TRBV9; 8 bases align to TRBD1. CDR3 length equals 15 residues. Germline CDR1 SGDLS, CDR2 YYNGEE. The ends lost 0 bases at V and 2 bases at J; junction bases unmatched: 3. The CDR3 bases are TGTGCCAGCAGCGTAGCTCAGGGGGCGCAAGAGACCCAGTACTTC. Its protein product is CASSVAQGAQETQYF.

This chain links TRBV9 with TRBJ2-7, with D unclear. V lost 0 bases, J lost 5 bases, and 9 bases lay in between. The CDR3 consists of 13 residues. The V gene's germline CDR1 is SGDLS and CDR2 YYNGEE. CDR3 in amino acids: CASSVEGDNEQYF. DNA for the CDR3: TGTGCCAGCAGCGTAGAGGGCGATAACGAGCAGTACTTC.

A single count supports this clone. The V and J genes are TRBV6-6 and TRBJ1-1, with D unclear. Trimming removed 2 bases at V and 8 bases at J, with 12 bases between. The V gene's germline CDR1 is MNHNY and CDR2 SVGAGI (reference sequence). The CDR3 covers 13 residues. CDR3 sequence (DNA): TGTGCCAGCAGTTACGAGAGTGAGATCGAAGCTTTCTTT. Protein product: CASSYESEIEAFF.

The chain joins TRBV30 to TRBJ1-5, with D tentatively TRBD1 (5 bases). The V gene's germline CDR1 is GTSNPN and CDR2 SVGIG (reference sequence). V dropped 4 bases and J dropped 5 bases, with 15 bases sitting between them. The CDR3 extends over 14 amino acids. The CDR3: CAWNWGGVDQPQHF. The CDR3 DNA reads TGTGCCTGGAATTGGGGGGGGGTTGATCAGCCCCAGCATTTT.

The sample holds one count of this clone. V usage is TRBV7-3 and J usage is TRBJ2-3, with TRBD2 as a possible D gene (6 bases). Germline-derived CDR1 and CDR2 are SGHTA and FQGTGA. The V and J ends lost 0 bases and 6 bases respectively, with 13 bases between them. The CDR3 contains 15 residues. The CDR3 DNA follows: TGTGCCAGCAGCTTAACGCCGGGAGAGGGGGATACGCAGTATTTT. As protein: CASSLTPGEGDTQYF.

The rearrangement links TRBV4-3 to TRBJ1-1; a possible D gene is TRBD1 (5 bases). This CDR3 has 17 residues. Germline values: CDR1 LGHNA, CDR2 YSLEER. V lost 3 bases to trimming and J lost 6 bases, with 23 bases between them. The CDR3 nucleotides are TGCGCCAGCAGCCATCCCAATCAGAGCAAGGACAAGGCTGAAGCTTTCTTT. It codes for CASSHPNQSKDKAEAFF.

CDR3 sequence (DNA): TGTGCCAGCAGCCAAGGGCGAGGCTACACCTTC. Its translation: CASSQGRGYTF. The chain uses TRBV3-1 (or the pseudogene TRBV3-2) and TRBJ1-2; D remains ambiguous. Between the trimmed V and J ends, which lost 1 base and 8 bases, there was a span of 5 bases. CDR1 is LGHDT, CDR2 YNNKEL, per germline (reference sequence). This CDR3 contains 11 residues.

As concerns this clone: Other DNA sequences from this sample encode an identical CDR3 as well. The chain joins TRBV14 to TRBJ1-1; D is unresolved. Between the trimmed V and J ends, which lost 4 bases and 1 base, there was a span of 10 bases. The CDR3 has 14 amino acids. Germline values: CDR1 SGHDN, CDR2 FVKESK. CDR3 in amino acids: CASSLRTGNTEAFF. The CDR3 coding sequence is TGTGCCAGCAGCCTGAGGACGGGGAACACTGAAGCTTTCTTT.

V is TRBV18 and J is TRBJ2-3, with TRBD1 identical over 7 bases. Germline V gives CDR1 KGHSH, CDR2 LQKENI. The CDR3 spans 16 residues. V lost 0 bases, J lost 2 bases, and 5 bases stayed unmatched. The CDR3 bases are TGTGCCAGCTCACCACCGAGGCAGGGGGACACAGATACGCAGTATTTT. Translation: CASSPPRQGDTDTQYF. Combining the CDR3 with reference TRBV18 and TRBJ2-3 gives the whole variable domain NAGVMQNPRHLVRRRGQEARLRCSPMKGHSHVYWYRQLPEEGLKFMVYLQKENIIDESGMPKERFSAEFPKEGPSILRIQQVVRGDSAAYFCASSPPRQGDTDTQYFGPGTRLTVL.

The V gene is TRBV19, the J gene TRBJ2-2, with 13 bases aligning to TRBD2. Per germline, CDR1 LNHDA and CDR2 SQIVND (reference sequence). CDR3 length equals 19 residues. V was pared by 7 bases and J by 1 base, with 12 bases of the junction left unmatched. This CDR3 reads CASKHGGLAGVGNTGELFF. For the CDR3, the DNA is TGTGCCAGTAAGCATGGTGGACTAGCGGGAGTGGGGAACACCGGGGAGCTGTTTTTT.

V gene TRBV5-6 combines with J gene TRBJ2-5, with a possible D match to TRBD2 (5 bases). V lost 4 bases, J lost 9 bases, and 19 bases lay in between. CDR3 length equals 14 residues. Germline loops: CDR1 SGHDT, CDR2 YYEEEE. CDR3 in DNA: TGTGCCAGCAGCCCCGGGATAGCTAGAGGAGCCCAGTACTTC. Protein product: CASSPGIARGAQYF.

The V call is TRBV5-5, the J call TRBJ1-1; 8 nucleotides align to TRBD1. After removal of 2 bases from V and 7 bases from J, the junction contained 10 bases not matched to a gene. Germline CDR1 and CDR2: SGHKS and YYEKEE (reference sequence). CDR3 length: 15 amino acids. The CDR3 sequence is CASSFATRGLDEAFF. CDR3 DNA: TGTGCCAGCAGCTTCGCCACCAGGGGGCTGGATGAAGCTTTCTTT.

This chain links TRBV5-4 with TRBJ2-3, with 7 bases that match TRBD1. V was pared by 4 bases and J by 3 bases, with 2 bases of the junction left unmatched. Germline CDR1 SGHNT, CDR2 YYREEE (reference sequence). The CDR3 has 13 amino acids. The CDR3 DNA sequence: TGTGCCAGCAGCCTCAGGGGGACAGATACGCAGTATTTT. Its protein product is CASSLRGTDTQYF.

The CDR3 sequence is CASSPVLSYNEQFF. The CDR3 DNA reads TGTGCCAGCAGTCCCGTTCTTTCCTACAATGAGCAGTTCTTC. The chain employs TRBV2 and TRBJ2-1, with D unresolved. This CDR3 spans 14 amino acids. Germline V gene sequence: CDR1 SNHLY, CDR2 FYNNEI. V lost 5 bases and J lost 1, with 9 bases in between.

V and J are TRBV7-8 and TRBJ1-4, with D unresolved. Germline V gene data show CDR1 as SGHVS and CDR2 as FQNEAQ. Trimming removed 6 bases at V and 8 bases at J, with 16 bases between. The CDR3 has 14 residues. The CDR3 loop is CASSFSTSSEKLFF. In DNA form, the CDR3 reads TGTGCCAGCAGTTTTTCAACGAGCAGCGAAAAACTGTTTTTT.

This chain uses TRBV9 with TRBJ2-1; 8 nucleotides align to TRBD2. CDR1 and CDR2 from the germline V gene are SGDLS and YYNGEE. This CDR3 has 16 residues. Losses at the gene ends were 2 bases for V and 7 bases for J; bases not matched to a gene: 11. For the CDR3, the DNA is TGTGCCAGCAGCGTCACAGTTACGGGGGGGTTTAATGAGCAGTTCTTC. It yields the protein CASSVTVTGGFNEQFF.

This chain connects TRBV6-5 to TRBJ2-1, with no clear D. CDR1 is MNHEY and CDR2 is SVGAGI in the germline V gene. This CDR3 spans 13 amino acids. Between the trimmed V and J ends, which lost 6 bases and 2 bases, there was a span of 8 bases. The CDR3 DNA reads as TGTGCCAGCAGACCCGACACCTACAATGAGCAGTTCTTC. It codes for CASRPDTYNEQFF.

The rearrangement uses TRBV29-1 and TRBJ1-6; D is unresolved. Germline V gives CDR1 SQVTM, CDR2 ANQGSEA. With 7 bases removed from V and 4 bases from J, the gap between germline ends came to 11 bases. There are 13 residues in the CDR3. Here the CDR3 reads CSAGDEYNSPLHF. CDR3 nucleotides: TGCAGCGCTGGCGACGAGTATAATTCACCCCTCCACTTT. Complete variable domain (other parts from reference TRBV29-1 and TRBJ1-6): SAVISQKPSRDICQRGTSLTIQCQVDSQVTMMFWYRQQPGQSLTLIATANQGSEATYESGFVIDKFPISRPNLTFSTLTVSNMSPEDSSIYLCSAGDEYNSPLHFGNGTRLTVT.

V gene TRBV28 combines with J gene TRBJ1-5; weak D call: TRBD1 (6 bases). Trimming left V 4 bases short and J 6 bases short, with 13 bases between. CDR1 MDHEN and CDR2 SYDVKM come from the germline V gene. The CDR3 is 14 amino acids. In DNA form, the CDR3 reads TGTGCCAGCAGTTCCCCAGGGGAGGCTCAGCCCCAGCATTTT. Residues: CASSSPGEAQPQHF.

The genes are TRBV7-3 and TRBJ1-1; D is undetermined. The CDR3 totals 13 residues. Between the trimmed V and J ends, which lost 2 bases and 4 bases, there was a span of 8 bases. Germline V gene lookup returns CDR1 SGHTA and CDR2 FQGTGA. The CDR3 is CASSLSEGTEAFF. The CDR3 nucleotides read TGTGCCAGCAGCTTATCCGAGGGCACTGAAGCTTTCTTT.

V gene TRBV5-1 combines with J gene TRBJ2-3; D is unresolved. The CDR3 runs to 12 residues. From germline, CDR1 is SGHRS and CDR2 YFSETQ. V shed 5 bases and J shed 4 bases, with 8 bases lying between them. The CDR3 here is CASRGKADTQYF. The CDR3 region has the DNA TGCGCCAGCAGGGGGAAGGCAGATACGCAGTATTTT. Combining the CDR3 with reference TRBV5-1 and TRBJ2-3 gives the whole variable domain KAGVTQTPRYLIKTRGQQVTLSCSPISGHRSVSWYQQTPGQGLQFLFEYFSETQRNKGNFPGRFSGRQFSNSRSEMNVSTLELGDSALYLCASRGKADTQYFGPGTRLTVL.

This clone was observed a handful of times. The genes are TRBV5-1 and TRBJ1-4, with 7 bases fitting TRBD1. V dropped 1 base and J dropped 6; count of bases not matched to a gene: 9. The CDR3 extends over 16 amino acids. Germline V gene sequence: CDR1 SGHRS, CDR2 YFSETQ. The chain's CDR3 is CASSLSVLGGHEKLFF. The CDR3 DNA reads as TGCGCCAGCAGCTTGTCAGTCCTAGGGGGCCATGAAAAACTGTTTTTT.

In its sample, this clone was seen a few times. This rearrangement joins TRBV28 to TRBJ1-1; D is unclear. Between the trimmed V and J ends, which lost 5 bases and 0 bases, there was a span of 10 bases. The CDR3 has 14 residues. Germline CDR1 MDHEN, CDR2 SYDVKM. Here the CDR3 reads CASSDLAVNTEAFF. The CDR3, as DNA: TGTGCCAGCAGTGACCTAGCTGTGAACACTGAAGCTTTCTTT. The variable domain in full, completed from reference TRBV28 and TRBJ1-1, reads DVKVTQSSRYLVKRTGEKVFLECVQDMDHENMFWYRQDPGLGLRLIYFSYDVKMKEKGDIPEGYSVSREKKERFSLILESASTNQTSMYLCASSDLAVNTEAFFGQGTRLTVV.

The chain's CDR3 is CASSYEQYF. CDR3 nucleotide sequence: TGTGCCAGCAGCTACGAGCAGTACTTC. The chain is built from TRBV7-3 and TRBJ2-7; D is unresolved. In germline, CDR1 is SGHTA, CDR2 FQGTGA. V was trimmed by 4 bases and J by 5 bases, leaving 0 bases between them. This CDR3 spans 9 amino acids.